These 19 T cell receptor beta chains share one sample of origin, sequenced in a study of control samples from healthy donors and cancer patients. Assay used: immunoSEQ multiplex PCR; TCRdb lists only in-frame clones, some missing. The sample records about 110,000 clones, roughly nine tenths being singletons. The specimen was blood. Every receptor here comes from a woman aged 18-30 years in good health.

The gene calls are TRBV5-1 and TRBJ2-5; no firm D call. Germline V gives CDR1 SGHRS, CDR2 YFSETQ. The CDR3 spans 11 residues. Trimming pared 4 bases from V and 3 bases from J, leaving 4 bases between. CDR3: CASSVKETQYF. The CDR3 coding sequence is TGCGCCAGCAGCGTGAAAGAGACCCAGTACTTC.

Only one count was recorded for this clone. V and J are TRBV5-8 and TRBJ2-2, with D hard to call. This CDR3 has 12 amino acids. CDR1 is SGHTS and CDR2 is YDEGEE in the germline V gene. The V and J ends lost 4 bases and 5 bases respectively, with 6 bases between them. CDR3 nucleotides: TGTGCCAGCAGCGTTTCGACCGGGGAGCTGTTTTTT. Amino acids: CASSVSTGELFF.

The rearrangement uses TRBV11-2 and TRBJ2-5; D is perhaps TRBD1 or TRBD2 (5 bases each). V gave up 5 bases and J gave up 2 bases, with 12 bases separating them. Per the germline V gene, CDR1 is SGHAT and CDR2 is FQNNGV. This CDR3 has 14 amino acids. CDR3: CASSPGRGQETQYF. The CDR3 DNA reads TGTGCCAGCAGCCCGGGACGGGGACAAGAGACCCAGTACTTC.

This clone was found once. The chain employs TRBV7-3 and TRBJ2-7; TRBD1 or TRBD2 may be the D gene (5 bases each). Germline V lookup: CDR1 SGHTA, CDR2 FQGTGA. V lost 5 bases, J lost 6 bases, and 14 bases lay in between. The CDR3 is 13 amino acids. The DNA for the CDR3 is TGTGCCAGCAGCCCTAAAGCAGGGAGCGAGCAGTACTTC. Encoded protein: CASSPKAGSEQYF.

The chain joins TRBV28 to TRBJ2-5; 7 bases are a match to TRBD1. Losses at the gene ends were 3 bases for V and 3 bases for J; bases not matched to a gene: 16. The CDR3 runs 18 residues. CDR1 MDHEN and CDR2 SYDVKM come from the germline V gene. CDR3 sequence (DNA): TGTGCCAGCAGTTTTGGCCGAGACAGGGACCGTGGGGAAGAGACCCAGTACTTC. Amino acid sequence: CASSFGRDRDRGEETQYF. The full variable domain, with the rest looked up from reference TRBV28 and TRBJ2-5, is DVKVTQSSRYLVKRTGEKVFLECVQDMDHENMFWYRQDPGLGLRLIYFSYDVKMKEKGDIPEGYSVSREKKERFSLILESASTNQTSMYLCASSFGRDRDRGEETQYFGPGTRLLVL.

The rearrangement uses TRBV7-2 and TRBJ1-2; D is unclear. The V gene lost 5 bases and the J gene lost 8 bases, with 18 bases spanning the gap. Germline CDR1 reads SGHTA; CDR2 reads FQGNSA. The CDR3 consists of 14 residues. The CDR3 is CASSGGRWERGYTF. CDR3 nucleotide sequence: TGTGCCAGCAGCGGAGGGCGGTGGGAACGGGGCTACACCTTC.

The V gene is TRBV18, the J gene TRBJ2-7; tentatively, D is TRBD1 (5 bases). CDR1 and CDR2 from the germline V gene are KGHSH and LQKENI. With 3 bases removed from V and 0 bases from J, the gap between germline ends came to 12 bases. This CDR3 is 15 amino acids long. The DNA of the CDR3 is TGTGCCAGCTCACCCGCACAGGTGGGCTCCTACGAGCAGTACTTC. As protein: CASSPAQVGSYEQYF.

The gene calls are TRBV28 and TRBJ2-5, with TRBD1 matching over 9 bases. The CDR3 extends over 14 amino acids. J gave up 5 bases and V 5 bases, and 6 bases lay outside the gene matches. Germline V gene data show CDR1 as MDHEN and CDR2 as SYDVKM. CDR3 region: CASSPGTGRETQYF. CDR3 DNA sequence: TGTGCCAGCAGTCCTGGGACAGGGCGCGAGACCCAGTACTTC.

The chain carries TRBV6-5 and TRBJ1-2; 8 positions agree with TRBD1. The length of the CDR3 is 15 residues. The germline V gene has CDR1 MNHEY and CDR2 SVGAGI. Trimming cost V 6 bases and J 0 bases; bases outside gene matches: 6. CDR3 region: CASSTGQGANYGYTF. The DNA for the CDR3 is TGTGCCAGCAGCACCGGACAGGGAGCTAACTATGGCTACACCTTC.

The chain recombines TRBV19 with TRBJ2-3; 7 bases are shared with TRBD2. The trim removed 4 bases at V and 0 bases at J, leaving 7 bases unmatched. This CDR3 is 16 amino acids long. Germline CDR1 and CDR2: LNHDA and SQIVND (reference sequence). CDR3 coding DNA: TGTGCCAGTAGTAACTCTCTAGCGGCTAGCACAGATACGCAGTATTTT. It codes for CASSNSLAASTDTQYF.

V usage is TRBV6-2 or TRBV6-3 and J usage is TRBJ1-2; no clear D gene. The V end was cut by 5 bases, the J end by 4 bases, with 17 bases between. Looked up from germline, CDR1 is MNHEY and CDR2 is SVGEGT. The CDR3 totals 15 residues. Written as DNA, the CDR3 is TGTGCCAGCAGTAAGCTAACGGAACCCCTCTATGGCTACACCTTC. It is translated as CASSKLTEPLYGYTF.

The genes are TRBV7-2 and TRBJ2-7, with D perhaps matching TRBD1 (6 bases). The germline V gene has CDR1 SGHTA and CDR2 FQGNSA. The V end lost 1 base, the J end lost 3 bases, and 7 bases lay between the germline ends. The CDR3 sequence is 13 residues long. In nucleotides, the CDR3 is TGTGCCAGCAGCTTAGGACAGGTCTACGAGCAGTACTTC. This codes for CASSLGQVYEQYF. Full variable domain (missing parts from reference TRBV7-2 and TRBJ2-7): GAGVSQSPSNKVTEKGKDVELRCDPISGHTALYWYRQSLGQGLEFLIYFQGNSAPDKSGLPSDRFSAERTGGSVSTLTIQRTQQEDSAVYLCASSLGQVYEQYFGPGTRLTVT.

The V call is TRBV28, the J call TRBJ2-3, with TRBD2 matching 9 bases. V lost 6 bases and J lost 0; bases outside the gene matches: 7. Germline V CDR1 and CDR2: MDHEN, SYDVKM. This CDR3 has 16 amino acids. CDR3 amino acids: CASSRLSGRSTDTQYF. The CDR3 DNA reads as TGTGCCAGCAGCCGCCTTAGCGGGAGAAGCACAGATACGCAGTATTTT.

The chain links TRBV5-6 to TRBJ1-2, with a tentative D call TRBD1 (5 bases). The CDR3 has 16 residues. CDR1 and CDR2 from the germline V gene are SGHDT and YYEEEE. V was clipped by 7 bases and J by 2 bases, with 21 bases between them. DNA of the CDR3: TGTGCCAGCGCGAGTCCGGTCGGGGCGCGAAACTATGGCTACACCTTC. Residues: CASASPVGARNYGYTF.

The sample holds one count of this clone. This chain links TRBV9 with TRBJ2-7; 7 positions agree with TRBD2. J was trimmed by 5 bases and V by 1 base; bases with no gene match: 3. Per the germline V gene, CDR1 is SGDLS and CDR2 is YYNGEE. CDR3 length equals 13 residues. CDR3: CASSVSGRHEQYF. For the CDR3, the DNA is TGTGCCAGCAGCGTATCCGGGAGGCACGAGCAGTACTTC. The entire variable domain, with the rest obtained from reference TRBV9 and TRBJ2-7, is as follows: DSGVTQTPKHLITATGQRVTLRCSPRSGDLSVYWYQQSLDQGLQFLIQYYNGEERAKGNILERFSAQQFPDLHSELNLSSLELGDSALYFCASSVSGRHEQYFGPGTRLTVT.

This clone was seen a handful of times. The chain combines TRBV19 with TRBJ1-5; 7 bases match TRBD1. This CDR3 comprises 14 residues. With V trimmed by 2 bases and J by 7 bases, 5 bases remained unmatched. Germline loops: CDR1 LNHDA, CDR2 SQIVND (reference sequence). CDR3 bases: TGTGCCAGTAGTATAAAGAGGGGGCGGCAGCCCCAGCATTTT. The encoded protein is CASSIKRGRQPQHF.

The chain combines TRBV6-5 with TRBJ1-5; no reliable D call. The CDR3 runs to 13 residues. V lost 6 bases and J 6 bases, leaving 12 bases between the germline ends. CDR1 and CDR2 (germline): MNHEY, SVGAGI. CDR3 bases: TGTGCCAGCAGCGACGGGTGGAGTCAGCCCCAGCATTTT. It specifies CASSDGWSQPQHF.

The chain couples TRBV7-9 to TRBJ2-5; TRBD1 matches 9 bases. The CDR3 spans 15 residues. The junction had 4 bases not matched to a gene; V was cut back by 3 bases and J by 2 bases. Germline V lookup: CDR1 SEHNR, CDR2 FQNEAQ (reference sequence). The CDR3: CASSFGQGLQETQYF. The CDR3 region has the DNA TGTGCCAGCAGCTTTGGACAGGGGTTACAAGAGACCCAGTACTTC.

The gene calls are TRBV27 and TRBJ1-1; a possible D gene is TRBD1 (5 bases). CDR1 and CDR2 (germline): MNHEY, SMNVEV (reference sequence). This CDR3 spans 15 amino acids. V lost 8 bases to trimming and J lost 1 base, with 17 bases between them. The CDR3 region is CASFDGAAGNTEAFF. DNA of the CDR3: TGTGCCAGCTTCGATGGGGCGGCGGGGAACACTGAAGCTTTCTTT.